Each of the 16 T cell receptor beta chains below was sequenced from the same sample in a study of blood T cells in healthy people across ages (dated by TCRdb to the mid-2010s). The library was prepared using 5' RACE. Sequencing used an Illumina HiSeq 2500. A second PCR of about 6 to 12 cycles was run with a J-beta primer mix and a sample-barcoded 5' primer. The public sequencing data were trimmed at Q25 with fastp and processed into clonotypes with MiXCR by TCRdb, which kept only in-frame beta chains. Each entry is one CDR3 protein sequence, shown with its most common DNA and genes. In all, the sample holds fewer than 800,000 distinct CDR3 sequences, and approximately 25% of those were seen once. The top ten clones comprise 9.4% of the sample. These records were also assigned to another study, of T cells of mothers and their children.

Sequences were obtained from blood. All receptors derive from a boy aged 10-17 years in good health.

The CDR3 region has the DNA TGCAGCGTTGAAGAGGGGTACAGCTCCTACGAGCAGTACTTC. Residues: CSVEEGYSSYEQYF. V is TRBV29-1 and J is TRBJ2-7; D is uncertain. The germline V gene encodes CDR1 SQVTM and CDR2 ANQGSEA. V lost 0 bases and J lost 0, with 9 bases in between. CDR3 size: 14 residues.

The rearrangement joins TRBV9 to TRBJ2-5, with 8 positions matching TRBD2. The end of the DNA is better explained by TRBJ2-1, so the J call may be wrong. The CDR3 loop spans 15 amino acids. Germline V CDR1 and CDR2: SGDLS, YYNGEE. As DNA, the CDR3 is TGTGCCAGCAGCGCTGAGGGGACTAGGGACAATGAGCAGTTCTTC. Protein product: CASSAEGTRDNEQFF.

As concerns this clonotype: The germline gene is not matched at one end of the junction; a read error may be the cause. The chain links TRBV12-3 or TRBV12-4 to TRBJ2-3; unclear D gene. The CDR3 loop spans 16 amino acids. The CDR3 reads CASSFGQVGPTDTRYF. CDR3 bases: TGTGCCAGCAGTTTTGGGCAAGTAGGGCCAACAGATACGCGGTATTTT.

The V call is TRBV3-1, the J call TRBJ2-5; 10 bases align to TRBD1. The last part of the DNA fits TRBJ2-7 better; the J call may be wrong. CDR1 and CDR2 (germline): LGHDT, YNNKEL (reference sequence). This CDR3 is 16 amino acids long. The CDR3 nucleotides read TGTGCCAGCAGCCAAGGGACAGGGGGTAGAGTCTACGAGCAGTACTTC. Its protein is CASSQGTGGRVYEQYF.

The gene calls are TRBV28 and TRBJ2-4; TRBD2 is a possible D gene (5 bases). The CDR3 sequence is 16 residues long. V lost 6 bases and J lost 0, with 15 bases in between. Germline V gene sequence: CDR1 MDHEN, CDR2 SYDVKM. The CDR3 protein is CASSSLGALAKNIQYF. The CDR3 nucleotides read TGTGCCAGCAGCTCCCTGGGAGCGCTAGCCAAAAACATTCAGTACTTC.

CDR3 sequence: CASSLNRGIGGYTF. The CDR3 nucleotides are TGTGCCAGCAGTTTAAATAGGGGAATTGGTGGCTACACCTTC. The chain carries TRBV12-3 or TRBV12-4 and TRBJ1-2, with a tentative D call TRBD1 (5 bases). The V end was cut by 2 bases, the J end by 7 bases, with 14 bases between. This CDR3 has 14 amino acids.

This clonotype was counted a few times. The chain recombines TRBV5-1 with TRBJ2-7, with TRBD2 matching 7 bases. The CDR3 has 17 residues. V shed 1 base and J 0 bases; nucleotides not matched to a gene: 10. Germline CDR1 reads SGHRS; CDR2 reads YFSETQ. The CDR3 nucleotides read TGCGCCAGCAGCTTGCTCGCCGCTAGCGGAAGCTCCTACGAGCAGTACTTC. Translating gives CASSLLAASGSSYEQYF.

This clonotype was found a few times. The CDR3 region is CASSPWGNQPQHF. The CDR3 nucleotides read TGTGCCAGCAGCCCGTGGGGCAATCAGCCCCAGCATTTT. The chain couples TRBV7-2 to TRBJ1-5; no clear D. The CDR3 totals 13 residues. Per germline, CDR1 SGHTA and CDR2 FQGNSA. V lost 5 bases and J lost 2, with 7 bases in between. Complete variable domain (other parts from reference TRBV7-2 and TRBJ1-5): GAGVSQSPSNKVTEKGKDVELRCDPISGHTALYWYRQSLGQGLEFLIYFQGNSAPDKSGLPSDRFSAERTGGSVSTLTIQRTQQEDSAVYLCASSPWGNQPQHFGDGTRLSIL.

This clonotype showed up just a few times. V is TRBV5-1 and J is TRBJ2-3; 10 nucleotides match TRBD2. V lost 7 bases and J lost 6; bases outside the gene matches: 8. The CDR3 totals 14 residues. CDR1 is SGHRS, CDR2 YFSETQ, per germline. The CDR3 sequence is CASATGTSADTQYF. The CDR3, as DNA: TGCGCCAGCGCTACAGGGACTAGCGCGGATACGCAGTATTTT.

This clonotype has more than one count but fewer than ten. One junction end does not reproduce the germline sequence, and a read error may be involved. The chain recombines TRBV7-8 with TRBJ2-7; D is undetermined. Germline V gene sequence: CDR1 SGHVS, CDR2 FQNEAQ. The CDR3 is 13 residues long. Here the CDR3 reads CASSLKDSYGQYF. CDR3 in DNA: TGTGCCAGCAGCTTAAAGGATTCCTACGGGCAGTACTTC.

The rearrangement joins TRBV29-1 to TRBJ2-7; no definite D call. This CDR3 comprises 13 residues. The V gene's germline CDR1 is SQVTM and CDR2 ANQGSEA. V lost 5 bases and J 0 bases, leaving 11 bases between the germline ends. The CDR3 region has the DNA TGCAGCGTTTTAAGGAAAAACTCCTACGAGCAGTACTTC. This sequence encodes CSVLRKNSYEQYF.

This clonotype turned up a few times. The CDR3 nucleotides are TGTGCCAGCAGCCAAGGGTTTTTGGGCTCCACAGATACGCAGTATTTT. This encodes CASSQGFLGSTDTQYF. J is TRBJ2-3 and V is TRBV3-1; D ambiguous. V lost 1 base, J lost 2 bases, and 13 bases lay in between. Germline V gene sequence: CDR1 LGHDT, CDR2 YNNKEL (reference sequence). The CDR3 sequence is 16 residues long.

This clonotype was observed a handful of times. The rearrangement links TRBV7-2 to TRBJ2-5; 8 bases map to TRBD2. The CDR3 sequence is 15 residues long. Trimming cost V 5 bases and J 2 bases; bases outside gene matches: 7. Germline CDR1 and CDR2: SGHTA and FQGNSA. Here the CDR3 DNA reads TGTGCCAGCAGCCCTTATAGCGGGACTCAAGAGACCCAGTACTTC. It is translated as CASSPYSGTQETQYF.

The table lists this clonotype with a few counts. This chain links TRBV12-3 or TRBV12-4 with TRBJ2-1, with D tentatively TRBD2 (5 bases). CDR3 size: 13 residues. Between the trimmed V and J ends, which lost 5 bases and 6 bases, there was a span of 11 bases. CDR3 nucleotides: TGTGCCAGCAGTGACGGACTGATCAATGAGCAGTTCTTC. Its translation: CASSDGLINEQFF.

V gene TRBV3-1 combines with J gene TRBJ1-3; D remains ambiguous. This CDR3 spans 14 amino acids. Looked up from germline, CDR1 is LGHDT and CDR2 is YNNKEL (reference sequence). V lost 2 bases and J 5 bases, leaving 10 bases between the germline ends. CDR3 nucleotide sequence: TGTGCCAGCAGCCAATCAACCTTGAGAAACACCATATATTTT. Encoded protein: CASSQSTLRNTIYF.

The J gene is TRBJ2-1, the V gene TRBV9; 8 nucleotides line up with TRBD2. Germline CDR1 is SGDLS and CDR2 is YYNGEE. There are 15 residues in the CDR3. The junction had 9 bases not matched to a gene; V was cut back by 4 bases and J by 6 bases. This chain's CDR3 is CASSSPLRGGNEQFF. For the CDR3, the DNA is TGTGCCAGCAGCTCCCCTTTACGGGGGGGCAATGAGCAGTTCTTC.